The clone carrying this TCR beta chain was seen a handful of times. Its antigen is unidentified. This entry is derived from a study of blood T cells in healthy people across ages. Regarding the study as a whole: No one knew whether donors had CMV, which possibly confounded expanded clonotype changes. It was found that TCR beta diversity correlated strongly with the percentage of naive T cells.

The V end lost 6 bases, the J end lost 0 bases, and 12 bases lay between the germline ends. CDR3 size: 15 residues. CDR1 MDHEN and CDR2 SYDVKM come from the germline V gene. The authors ran a second PCR of about 6 to 11 cycles using a sample-barcoded 5' primer and a J-beta primer mix. Each CDR3 protein is one row after TCRdb ran MiXCR on the 5' RACE reads. Of 270,000 or so distinct CDR3 sequences in the sample, 27% were seen once. The specimen sequenced was blood. The TCR sequence derives from a woman aged 65 to 85 in good health. V gene TRBV28 combines with J gene TRBJ2-4, with a tentative D call TRBD1 (6 bases). CDR3 loop: CASSPGHLAKNIQYF. DNA for the CDR3: TGTGCCAGCAGCCCGGGACACCTAGCCAAAAACATTCAGTACTTC.